This T cell receptor beta chain was captured by sequencing in a study of cytomegalovirus exposure and HLA in healthy donors. Study-wide points: Roughly even sequencing depth across donors was the assumption behind the presence/absence analyses. When the data were analyzed later, several of the most significant clusters appeared to be linked to common viral pathogens.

PCR amplification relied on 60 Vbeta primers (plus 13 Jbeta primers). Some clones are missing from TCRdb's copy, which holds only in-frame ones; the method was immunoSEQ multiplex PCR. The table has some 130,000 clones, about 70% seen once. Note on this clone: Its specificity is not known.

This sequence was found in a man aged 40-49 years in good health and CMV-seronegative. The material sequenced was PBMCs.

The CDR3 protein is CASSIGTATNEKLFF. In DNA, the CDR3 is TGCGCCAGCAGCATCGGGACAGCAACTAATGAAAAACTGTTTTTT. The V and J genes are TRBV5-1 and TRBJ1-4, with 7 nucleotides matching TRBD1. Germline V gene sequence: CDR1 SGHRS, CDR2 YFSETQ. The V gene end was trimmed by 4 bases and the J gene end by 0 bases; junction bases not matched to a gene: 3. The CDR3 has 15 residues.